Presented here are 18 T cell receptor beta chains from one specimen sequenced in a study of blood T cell repertoires in COVID-19. The method was immunoSEQ multiplex PCR; TCRdb's version includes in-frame clones alone and lacks a portion of them. In the table there are 110,000 to 150,000 clones, 86% of which are singletons. Sequenced material: PBMCs or T cells enriched from blood (not recorded which). The receptor set was obtained from a man aged 45 to 65 who had recovered from COVID-19.

This clone came up a few times. The rearrangement uses TRBV3-1 (or the pseudogene TRBV3-2) and TRBJ1-4; TRBD1 aligns across 9 bases. The germline gives CDR1 LGHDT, CDR2 YNNKEL (reference sequence). The CDR3 consists of 14 residues. V shed 3 bases, J shed 8 bases, and the junction held 4 bases outside the gene matches. The CDR3 protein is CASSHGTGNEKLFF. The CDR3 coding sequence is TGTGCCAGCAGCCACGGGACAGGGAACGAAAAACTGTTTTTT.

The chain has TRBV5-1 and TRBJ1-5; possible D gene TRBD1, 5 bases. The CDR3 has 15 amino acids. V was clipped by 0 bases and J by 0 bases, with 7 bases between them. CDR1 is SGHRS and CDR2 is YFSETQ in the germline V gene. The CDR3 coding sequence is TGCGCCAGCAGCTTGGAAGACAGTAGCAATCAGCCCCAGCATTTT. Translating it yields CASSLEDSSNQPQHF.

The rearrangement uses TRBV19 and TRBJ2-1, with 14 bases lining up with TRBD2. CDR1 is LNHDA and CDR2 is SQIVND in the germline V gene (reference sequence). The V and J ends lost 4 bases and 7 bases, in that order; junction bases with no gene match: 9. The CDR3 spans 17 residues. CDR3 sequence (DNA): TGTGCCAGTAGTAGATCGGGACTAGCGGGAGACTTTAATGAGCAGTTCTTC. It specifies CASSRSGLAGDFNEQFF.

This clone came up a few times. This rearrangement joins TRBV5-6 to TRBJ1-2; no reliable D call. V dropped 4 bases and J dropped 8 bases, with 15 bases sitting between them. In germline, CDR1 is SGHDT, CDR2 YYEEEE. The CDR3 covers 13 residues. CDR3 loop: CASSIVPQRGYTF. DNA for the CDR3: TGTGCCAGCAGCATCGTCCCACAGCGGGGCTACACCTTC.

The rearrangement uses TRBV7-2 and TRBJ2-5, with a tentative D call TRBD2 (6 bases). This CDR3 is 15 amino acids long. V lost 1 base and J lost 7, with 16 bases in between. Germline loops: CDR1 SGHTA, CDR2 FQGNSA. CDR3 bases: TGTGCCAGCAGCTTAGGGGCCGGGACTCGGGGGACCCAGTACTTC. Translated: CASSLGAGTRGTQYF.

The CDR3 DNA follows: TGTGCCAGCAGCTTAGCCGGGACAATAATGGACGGGGAGCTGTTTTTT. It encodes CASSLAGTIMDGELFF. The chain combines TRBV7-2 with TRBJ2-2; the D gene is possibly TRBD1 (6 bases). The CDR3 contains 16 residues. The V gene lost 0 bases and the J gene lost 7 bases, with 15 bases spanning the gap. Germline CDR1 and CDR2: SGHTA and FQGNSA. Looking up the rest from reference TRBV7-2 and TRBJ2-2 gives the full variable domain: GAGVSQSPSNKVTEKGKDVELRCDPISGHTALYWYRQSLGQGLEFLIYFQGNSAPDKSGLPSDRFSAERTGGSVSTLTIQRTQQEDSAVYLCASSLAGTIMDGELFFGEGSRLTVL.

The rearrangement links TRBV2 to TRBJ1-5, with D perhaps TRBD1 (5 bases). Between the trimmed V and J ends, which lost 7 bases and 9 bases, there was a span of 22 bases. CDR3 length: 15 amino acids. Germline CDR1 is SNHLY and CDR2 is FYNNEI. CDR3: CASKRGGGAMVPQHF. The CDR3 DNA follows: TGTGCCAGCAAACGCGGCGGGGGAGCGATGGTGCCCCAGCATTTT.

This chain links TRBV29-1 with TRBJ2-3; possible D gene TRBD1, 6 bases. The CDR3 consists of 14 residues. With 6 bases removed from V and 3 bases from J, the gap between germline ends came to 16 bases. Germline CDR1 is SQVTM and CDR2 is ANQGSEA. The CDR3, as DNA: TGCAGCGTGGAACGTGACAGGAGGACAGATACGCAGTATTTT. This gives the protein CSVERDRRTDTQYF.

This sequence joins TRBV6-1 and TRBJ1-6; D gene unclear. The germline V and J ends were trimmed by 4 bases and 0 bases, with 10 bases remaining between them. The CDR3 length is 16 residues. Germline values: CDR1 MNHNS, CDR2 SASEGT. CDR3 sequence: CASSGVRSSYNSPLHF. For the CDR3, the DNA is TGTGCCAGCAGTGGGGTGAGGAGCTCCTATAATTCACCCCTCCACTTT.

V and J are TRBV28 and TRBJ1-1, with TRBD1 matching over 8 bases. The J segment lost 4 bases and the V segment lost 5 bases, leaving 12 bases of the junction unmatched. The CDR3 covers 16 residues. Germline V CDR1 and CDR2: MDHEN, SYDVKM. This chain's CDR3 is CASSPDSGGFGTEAFF. The CDR3 DNA sequence: TGTGCCAGCAGTCCCGACTCAGGGGGCTTCGGCACTGAAGCTTTCTTT.

In this sample, this clone turned up once. The V call is TRBV7-2, the J call TRBJ1-5, with TRBD1 matching over 7 bases. The germline CDR1 and CDR2 sequences are SGHTA and FQGNSA. Germline trimming cut 4 bases from V and 3 bases from J; bases unmatched to any gene: 3. The CDR3 length is 14 residues. CDR3 bases: TGTGCCAGCAGCTACAGGGGAACCAATCAGCCCCAGCATTTT. This gives the protein CASSYRGTNQPQHF.

J is TRBJ1-6 and V is TRBV4-2, with 8 bases fitting TRBD1. The length of the CDR3 is 16 residues. The germline V gene has CDR1 LGHNA and CDR2 YNFKEQ. V shed 4 bases, J shed 7 bases, and the junction held 9 bases outside the gene matches. CDR3 DNA: TGTGCCAGCAGCCGAGCGACAGGGGCTGGCAATTCACCCCTCCACTTT. Its translation is CASSRATGAGNSPLHF.

This chain uses TRBV6-6 with TRBJ1-2; D gene uncertain. The CDR3 extends over 12 amino acids. V dropped 6 bases and J dropped 5 bases, with 10 bases sitting between them. Germline V gives CDR1 MNHNY, CDR2 SVGAGI (reference sequence). The CDR3 sequence is CASSLAGYGYTF. The DNA of the CDR3 is TGTGCCAGCAGCCTCGCCGGGTATGGCTACACCTTC.

The chain joins TRBV19 to TRBJ2-2; TRBD2 matches at 8 bases. V lost 5 bases and J lost 0; bases outside the gene matches: 11. The CDR3 has 18 amino acids. Germline CDR1 and CDR2: LNHDA and SQIVND (reference sequence). CDR3 in DNA: TGTGCCAGTAGTCCGGACGGACTAGCTTTGGCGAACACCGGGGAGCTGTTTTTT. Protein: CASSPDGLALANTGELFF.

The rearrangement joins TRBV9 to TRBJ2-2, with D possibly TRBD1 on 5 matching bases. Germline lookup yields CDR1 SGDLS and CDR2 YYNGEE. The CDR3 length is 16 residues. The V gene lost 0 bases and the J gene lost 2 bases, with 11 bases spanning the gap. CDR3 coding DNA: TGTGCCAGCAGCGTAGGGTCAGGGTTAAACACCGGGGAGCTGTTTTTT. Its protein product is CASSVGSGLNTGELFF.

This sequence joins TRBV7-3 and TRBJ2-7, with 8 bases aligning to TRBD2. V lost 1 base and J lost 6; bases outside the gene matches: 8. This CDR3 is 15 amino acids long. Germline V lookup: CDR1 SGHTA, CDR2 FQGTGA. CDR3 amino acids: CASSLNGAGDGEQYF. CDR3 nucleotides: TGTGCCAGCAGCTTAAACGGAGCGGGAGACGGCGAGCAGTACTTC.

The chain recombines TRBV5-1 with TRBJ1-2; D not resolved. Germline CDR1 reads SGHRS; CDR2 reads YFSETQ. V was shortened by 0 bases and J by 2 bases, with 8 bases between the two germline ends. The CDR3 loop spans 14 amino acids. CDR3 bases: TGCGCCAGCAGCTTGGGGTGGGCCAACTATGGCTACACCTTC. Translation: CASSLGWANYGYTF.

The chain links TRBV28 to TRBJ2-5; D is perhaps TRBD2 (5 bases). Germline V lookup: CDR1 MDHEN, CDR2 SYDVKM. V was cut by 5 bases and J by 0 bases, with 13 bases left in between. The CDR3 covers 15 residues. The CDR3 reads CASSLPLGDQETQYF. The CDR3 bases are TGTGCCAGCAGTCTCCCACTAGGCGACCAAGAGACCCAGTACTTC.